This record concerns one T cell receptor beta chain sequence. This specimen belongs to a study of OX40 agonist ivuxolimab in advanced cancers. At baseline, cycle 4 day 1, and cycle 7 day 1, blood was sampled. Clones were read by immunoSEQ multiplex PCR, and TCRdb kept only the in-frame ones, dropping some. Among 60,000 to 65,000 clones, about nine tenths were seen once, and the ten largest hold 20% to 30%. The sequencing used CD4+ or CD8+ T cells sorted from blood, collected in a trial of the OX40 agonist ivuxolimab. This TCR derives from an adult with an advanced solid tumor such as melanoma, head and neck, liver or kidney cancer.

CDR3 sequence (DNA): TGTGCCAGCAGTGAAGCGCTTCGGGACAGGAAGGCGTACGAGCAGTACTTC. Residues: CASSEALRDRKAYEQYF. The chain couples TRBV6-1 to TRBJ2-7, with 8 bases that match TRBD1. Germline V CDR1 and CDR2: MNHNS, SASEGT. Losses at the gene ends were 0 bases for V and 4 bases for J; bases not matched to a gene: 11. There are 17 residues in the CDR3.